This entry is about one TCR beta chain. The data were obtained in a study of blood T cell repertoires in COVID-19. Produced via immunoSEQ multiplex PCR; TCRdb's table is partial and in-frame only. The repertoire holds 300,000 or so clones, with about nine tenths as singletons. V lost 0 bases and J lost 3; bases outside the gene matches: 4. The CDR3 contains 17 residues. Germline V gene lookup returns CDR1 SGHRS and CDR2 YFSETQ. J is TRBJ2-3 and V is TRBV5-1; 13 nucleotides align to TRBD2. Input material: peripheral blood. The clonotype originates from a man between 45 and 60 years old with active or convalescent COVID-19. The CDR3 DNA reads as TGCGCCAGCAGCTTGGGACTAGCGGGAGGAGGGACAGATACGCAGTATTTT. It yields the protein CASSLGLAGGGTDTQYF. Full variable domain (remainder filled in from reference TRBV5-1 and TRBJ2-3): KAGVTQTPRYLIKTRGQQVTLSCSPISGHRSVSWYQQTPGQGLQFLFEYFSETQRNKGNFPGRFSGRQFSNSRSEMNVSTLELGDSALYLCASSLGLAGGGTDTQYFGPGTRLTVL.